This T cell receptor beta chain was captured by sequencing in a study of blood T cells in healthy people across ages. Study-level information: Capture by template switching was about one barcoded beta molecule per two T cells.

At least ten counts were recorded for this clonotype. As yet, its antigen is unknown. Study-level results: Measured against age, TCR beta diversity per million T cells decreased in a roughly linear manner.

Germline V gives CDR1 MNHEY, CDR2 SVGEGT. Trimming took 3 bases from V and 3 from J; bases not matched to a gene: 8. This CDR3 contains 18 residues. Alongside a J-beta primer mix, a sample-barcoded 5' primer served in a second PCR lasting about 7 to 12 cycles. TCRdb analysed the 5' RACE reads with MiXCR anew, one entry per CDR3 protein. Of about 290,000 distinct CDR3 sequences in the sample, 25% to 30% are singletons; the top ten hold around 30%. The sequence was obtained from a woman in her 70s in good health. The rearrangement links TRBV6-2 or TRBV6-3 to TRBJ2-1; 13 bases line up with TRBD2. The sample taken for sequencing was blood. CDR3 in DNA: TGTGCCAGCAGTTATTCCCCCGGGACTAGCGGGATCTACAATGAGCAGTTCTTC. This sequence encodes CASSYSPGTSGIYNEQFF.